This TCR beta chain was identified during a study of blood T cell repertoires in COVID-19. Measured with immunoSEQ multiplex PCR; TCRdb has only the in-frame clones, and not every one. The sample contains around 220,000 clones, around 90% of which appear only once. The CDR3 runs to 13 residues. J was trimmed by 7 bases and V by 6 bases; bases with no gene match: 7. Per germline, CDR1 ENHRY and CDR2 SYGVKD. V gene TRBV10-3 combines with J gene TRBJ1-1; TRBD1 agrees at 8 bases. The receptor's source is a woman aged 25-40 years with acute COVID-19. Sequenced material: PBMCs or T cells enriched from blood (not recorded which). The CDR3 region is CAISLDRAGEAFF. The DNA of the CDR3 is TGTGCCATCAGCTTGGACAGGGCCGGTGAAGCTTTCTTT.